The 3 T cell receptor beta chains reported below all come from one sample, sequenced in a study of blood T cells in healthy people across ages. Combining a sample-barcoded 5' primer with a J-beta primer mix, a second PCR ran for roughly 6 to 12 cycles. MiXCR, run by TCRdb on the 5' RACE reads, gives a single entry per CDR3 protein. Of 270,000 or so distinct CDR3 sequences listed, 27% were seen once; the top ten hold around 29%. The sample was blood. The source of these receptors is a woman aged 65 to 85 in good health.

This clonotype occurred a few times. This rearrangement joins TRBV10-3 to TRBJ2-5; D is possibly TRBD1 or TRBD2 (5 bases each). The CDR3 consists of 14 residues. The V gene's germline CDR1 is ENHRY and CDR2 SYGVKD. Trimming left V 2 bases short and J 5 bases short, with 12 bases between. CDR3 loop: CAISEGGAGETQYF. The CDR3 DNA is TGTGCCATCAGTGAGGGGGGAGCTGGGGAGACCCAGTACTTC.

The CDR3 nucleotides are TGTGCCAGCAGCTTAAGGACAGGGTCCACAGATACGCAGTATTTT. Translating gives CASSLRTGSTDTQYF. J is TRBJ2-3 and V is TRBV7-9; 8 positions match TRBD1. Trimming cost V 2 bases and J 2 bases; bases outside gene matches: 3. The CDR3 is 15 residues long. The V gene's germline CDR1 is SEHNR and CDR2 FQNEAQ (reference sequence).

The chain recombines TRBV5-1 with TRBJ2-7; TRBD2 might be the D (5 bases). The V end lost 1 base, the J end lost 0 bases, and 11 bases lay between the germline ends. This CDR3 spans 15 amino acids. Germline CDR1 SGHRS, CDR2 YFSETQ. The CDR3 reads CASSLYGSDSYEQYF. In nucleotides, the CDR3 is TGCGCCAGCAGCTTGTATGGTAGCGACTCCTACGAGCAGTACTTC.